This TCR beta chain was identified during a study of T-cell memory formation after mild COVID-19. Study details: Clusters of TCRs were largely donor specific. Study results and caveats: The study found contracting CD4+ clones mainly in CM and EM and contracting CD8+ clones in EMRA.

TCRdb fed the 5' RACE reads into MiXCR, producing one record per CDR3 protein. The table shows roughly 150,000 distinct CDR3 sequences, with about 15% occurring only once. V was shortened by 4 bases and J by 1 base, with 12 bases between the two germline ends. The V gene's germline CDR1 is SGHRS and CDR2 YFSETQ. This CDR3 comprises 14 residues. This clonotype was picked up many times. Its antigen remains unknown. The sample taken for sequencing was PBMCs or a T cell subset sorted from them (not recorded which). The rearrangement joins TRBV5-1 to TRBJ2-7; D may be TRBD1 or TRBD2 (5 bases each). This clonotype originated in an adult woman who had mild COVID-19 (a few samples of this study predate the infection). Cell type and time point are not known. Written as DNA, the CDR3 is TGCGCCAGCAGCCCCGGGGACCTGTCCTACGAGCAGTACTTC. This translates into CASSPGDLSYEQYF.